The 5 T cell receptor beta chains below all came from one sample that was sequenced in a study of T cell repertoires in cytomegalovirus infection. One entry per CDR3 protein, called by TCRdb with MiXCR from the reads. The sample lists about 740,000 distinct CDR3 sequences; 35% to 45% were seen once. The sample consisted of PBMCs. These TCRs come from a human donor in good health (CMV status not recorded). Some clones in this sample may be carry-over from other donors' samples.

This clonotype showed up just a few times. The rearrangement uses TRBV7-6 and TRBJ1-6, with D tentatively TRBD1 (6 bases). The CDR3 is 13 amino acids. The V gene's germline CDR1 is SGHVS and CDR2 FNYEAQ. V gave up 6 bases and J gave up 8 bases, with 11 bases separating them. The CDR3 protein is CASSLTGYSPLHF. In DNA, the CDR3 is TGTGCCAGCAGTCTAACAGGGTATTCACCCCTCCACTTT. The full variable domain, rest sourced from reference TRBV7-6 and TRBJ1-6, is GAGVSQSPRYKVTKRGQDVALRCDPISGHVSLYWYRQALGQGPEFLTYFNYEAQQDKSGLPNDRFSAERPEGSISTLTIQRTEQRDSAMYRCASSLTGYSPLHFGNGTRLTVT.

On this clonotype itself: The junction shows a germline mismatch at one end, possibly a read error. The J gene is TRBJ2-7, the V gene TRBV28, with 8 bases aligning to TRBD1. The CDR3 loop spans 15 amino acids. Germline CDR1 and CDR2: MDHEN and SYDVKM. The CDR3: CASSRGTGFSYEKYF. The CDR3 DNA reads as TGTGCCAGCAGTCGGGGGACAGGATTCTCCTACGAGAAGTACTTC.

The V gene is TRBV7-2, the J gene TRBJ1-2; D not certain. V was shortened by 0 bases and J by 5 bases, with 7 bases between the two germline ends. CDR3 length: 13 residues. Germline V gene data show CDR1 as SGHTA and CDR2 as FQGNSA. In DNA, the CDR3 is TGTGCCAGCAGCTTAGCGAGATCGTATGGCTACACCTTC. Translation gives CASSLARSYGYTF.

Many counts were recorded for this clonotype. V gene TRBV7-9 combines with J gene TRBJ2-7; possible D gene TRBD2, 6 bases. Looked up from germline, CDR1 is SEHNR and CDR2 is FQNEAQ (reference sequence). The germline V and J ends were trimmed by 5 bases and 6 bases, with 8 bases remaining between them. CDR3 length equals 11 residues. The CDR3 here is CASSVTSEQYF. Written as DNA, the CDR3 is TGTGCCAGCAGCGTGACTAGCGAGCAGTACTTC.

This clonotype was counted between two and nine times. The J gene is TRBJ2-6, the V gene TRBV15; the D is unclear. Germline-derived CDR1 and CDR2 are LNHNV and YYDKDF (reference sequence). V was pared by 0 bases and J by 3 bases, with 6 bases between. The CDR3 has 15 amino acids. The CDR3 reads CATSRDAFGANVLTF. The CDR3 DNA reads TGTGCCACCAGCAGAGATGCTTTTGGGGCCAACGTCCTGACTTTC.